The 8 T cell receptor beta chains presented below share a single source sample, sequenced in a study of OX40 agonist ivuxolimab in advanced cancers. TCRdb's table, derived via immunoSEQ multiplex PCR, lists solely in-frame clones and lacks some. The sample lists tens of thousands of clones, 84% occurring once. The input for sequencing was CD4+ or CD8+ T cells sorted from blood, taken in a trial of the OX40 agonist ivuxolimab. The receptors here all came from an adult with an advanced solid tumor such as melanoma, head and neck, liver or kidney cancer.

V usage is TRBV4-1 and J usage is TRBJ1-3; D remains ambiguous. Trimming removed 0 bases at V and 2 bases at J, with 11 bases between. CDR3 size: 16 residues. Germline V gives CDR1 MGHRA, CDR2 YSYEKL. Here the CDR3 DNA reads TGCGCCAGCAGCCAAGAATGGCAGGAGCCTGGAAACACCATATATTTT. Its protein is CASSQEWQEPGNTIYF.

CDR3 protein: CASSSNSVDTQYF. In nucleotides, the CDR3 is TGTGCCAGCAGCTCTAATTCCGTGGATACGCAGTATTTT. The chain recombines TRBV11-2 with TRBJ2-3, with no clear D. The germline V and J ends were trimmed by 4 bases and 6 bases, with 11 bases remaining between them. This CDR3 is 13 amino acids long. Germline loops: CDR1 SGHAT, CDR2 FQNNGV.

The chain carries TRBV30 and TRBJ1-4; 8 nucleotides line up with TRBD1. Trimming took 6 bases from V and 4 from J; bases not matched to a gene: 4. The CDR3 length is 13 residues. From germline, CDR1 is GTSNPN and CDR2 SVGIG (reference sequence). The CDR3 reads CACGDRFNEKLFF. Here the CDR3 DNA reads TGTGCCTGTGGGGACAGGTTTAATGAAAAACTGTTTTTT.

V and J are TRBV7-9 and TRBJ1-4; tentatively, D is TRBD1 (5 bases). Looked up from germline, CDR1 is SEHNR and CDR2 is FQNEAQ (reference sequence). CDR3 size: 16 residues. Trimming left V 5 bases short and J 1 base short, with 14 bases between. CDR3 in amino acids: CASSPPGGVTNEKLFF. In DNA, the CDR3 is TGTGCCAGCAGCCCCCCGGGGGGGGTAACTAATGAAAAACTGTTTTTT. The full variable domain, in which reference TRBV7-9 and TRBJ1-4 provide the parts outside the CDR3, is DTGVSQNPRHKITKRGQNVTFRCDPISEHNRLYWYRQTLGQGPEFLTYFQNEAQLEKSRLLSDRFSAERPKGSFSTLEIQRTEQGDSAMYLCASSPPGGVTNEKLFFGSGTQLSVL.

The sample holds one count of this clone. This rearrangement joins TRBV30 to TRBJ1-5, with D possibly matching TRBD1 (6 bases). There are 17 residues in the CDR3. Trimming pared 0 bases from V and 0 bases from J, leaving 15 bases between. Germline V CDR1 and CDR2: GTSNPN, SVGIG (reference sequence). CDR3 DNA: TGTGCCTGGAGTGTAAGGTTTGGGGGCCGTAGCAATCAGCCCCAGCATTTT. It is translated as CAWSVRFGGRSNQPQHF.

V and J are TRBV6-5 and TRBJ2-7, with 8 nucleotides matching TRBD2. V lost 8 bases and J lost 6; bases outside the gene matches: 9. The CDR3 runs 13 residues. The germline CDR1 and CDR2 sequences are MNHEY and SVGAGI. CDR3 coding DNA: TGTGCCAGCGGAACGGGAGGGCCCTTCGAGCAGTACTTC. It encodes CASGTGGPFEQYF.

The gene calls are TRBV5-8 and TRBJ2-1, with 8 positions matching TRBD1. CDR1 is SGHTS, CDR2 YDEGEE, per germline. This CDR3 spans 15 amino acids. J lost 5 bases, V lost 0 bases, and 4 bases had no gene match. CDR3 protein: CASSLGTGRHNEQFF. In nucleotides, the CDR3 is TGTGCCAGCAGCTTGGGGACAGGGCGTCACAATGAGCAGTTCTTC.

This sequence joins TRBV30 and TRBJ2-1; 7 bases align to TRBD1. Per germline, CDR1 GTSNPN and CDR2 SVGIG (reference sequence). The CDR3 extends over 14 amino acids. Trimming took 5 bases from V and 2 from J; bases not matched to a gene: 6. The CDR3, as DNA: TGTGCCTGGGGTAGGACAGGAGCCTACAATGAGCAGTTCTTC. Protein: CAWGRTGAYNEQFF. Looking up the rest from reference TRBV30 and TRBJ2-1 gives the full variable domain: SQTIHQWPATLVQPVGSPLSLECTVEGTSNPNLYWYRQAAGRGLQLLFYSVGIGQISSEVPQNLSASRPQDRQFILSSKKLLLSDSGFYLCAWGRTGAYNEQFFGPGTRLTVL.